Each of the 15 T cell receptor beta chains below was sequenced from the same sample in a study of blood T cell repertoires in COVID-19. Sequencing used immunoSEQ multiplex PCR; TCRdb keeps in-frame clones, though not all of them. The sample records hundreds of thousands of clones, 80% to 90% being singletons. Sequenced sample: PBMCs or T cells enriched from blood (not recorded which). The receptors originated from a man between 18 and 35 years old who had recovered from COVID-19.

The chain recombines TRBV6-1 with TRBJ1-2, with 10 bases that match TRBD1. Germline CDR1 MNHNS, CDR2 SASEGT. J was trimmed by 3 bases and V by 3 bases; bases with no gene match: 7. CDR3 length equals 16 residues. The CDR3 DNA reads TGTGCCAGCAGTGAGGGACAGGGGTTATTTGACTATGGCTACACCTTC. Translating it yields CASSEGQGLFDYGYTF.

This chain links TRBV12-3 or TRBV12-4 with TRBJ2-1; D is uncertain. The CDR3 is 12 amino acids. The V and J ends lost 1 base and 8 bases respectively, with 6 bases between them. The DNA for the CDR3 is TGTGCCAGCAGTTTAGATCGGTATGAGCAGTTCTTC. Residues: CASSLDRYEQFF.

V usage is TRBV6-5 and J usage is TRBJ2-4; D is perhaps TRBD2 (7 bases). CDR1 is MNHEY and CDR2 is SVGAGI in the germline V gene. This CDR3 is 14 amino acids long. The V and J ends lost 8 bases and 4 bases respectively, with 15 bases between them. CDR3 coding DNA: TGTGCCAGCCTACTTGGGGGGGCTAAAAACATTCAGTACTTC. Residues: CASLLGGAKNIQYF.

This clone was seen just once. The chain employs TRBV7-9 and TRBJ1-5, with 8 bases aligning to TRBD1. The J segment lost 7 bases and the V segment lost 4 bases, leaving 6 bases of the junction unmatched. Germline assignment: CDR1 SEHNR and CDR2 FQNEAQ (reference sequence). The CDR3 spans 14 residues. The CDR3 region has the DNA TGTGCCAGCAGCTCCCAGGGGGCGGGACAGCCCCAGCATTTT. It translates to CASSSQGAGQPQHF. Drawing the rest from reference TRBV7-9 and TRBJ1-5, the complete variable domain is DTGVSQNPRHKITKRGQNVTFRCDPISEHNRLYWYRQTLGQGPEFLTYFQNEAQLEKSRLLSDRFSAERPKGSFSTLEIQRTEQGDSAMYLCASSSQGAGQPQHFGDGTRLSIL.

The chain carries TRBV11-1 and TRBJ2-7; 7 positions agree with TRBD1. V trimming: 5 bases; J trimming: 6 bases; junction bases outside the gene matches: 10. CDR1 and CDR2 from the germline V gene are SGHAT and FQDESV (reference sequence). CDR3 length equals 14 residues. CDR3 protein: CASSPALTGVEQYF. Written as DNA, the CDR3 is TGTGCCAGCAGCCCGGCTCTTACAGGGGTCGAGCAGTACTTC.

This chain joins TRBV4-3 and TRBJ1-2, with 8 bases lining up with TRBD1. The CDR3 has 18 amino acids. After removal of 3 bases from V and 1 base from J, the junction contained 13 bases not matched to a gene. Germline V gene lookup returns CDR1 LGHNA and CDR2 YSLEER. In DNA, the CDR3 is TGCGCCAGCAGCCAGAGGGCGGCAGGGGGCTCAGATAACTATGGCTACACCTTC. Its translation: CASSQRAAGGSDNYGYTF.

V and J are TRBV11-2 and TRBJ2-2; no reliable D call. Germline-derived CDR1 and CDR2 are SGHAT and FQNNGV. V dropped 8 bases and J dropped 7 bases, with 14 bases sitting between them. The CDR3 has 13 residues. The CDR3: CASLIAGGGELFF. The CDR3, as DNA: TGTGCCAGCCTTATAGCTGGCGGCGGGGAGCTGTTTTTT.

The V and J genes are TRBV5-4 and TRBJ1-2, with a weak D call TRBD1 (6 bases). Trimming took off 4 bases at V and 5 bases at J, with 9 bases between the two ends. The CDR3 length is 12 residues. Germline-derived CDR1 and CDR2 are SGHNT and YYREEE (reference sequence). For the CDR3, the DNA is TGTGCCAGCAGCCCAGGGGTATATGGCTACACCTTC. This sequence encodes CASSPGVYGYTF.

The chain joins TRBV7-2 to TRBJ2-5; 7 nucleotides match TRBD1. This CDR3 contains 16 residues. Germline CDR1 and CDR2: SGHTA and FQGNSA. V was pared by 1 base and J by 0 bases, with 5 bases of the junction left unmatched. CDR3 sequence (DNA): TGTGCCAGCAGCTTAGAGACGACAGGGTACCAAGAGACCCAGTACTTC. As protein: CASSLETTGYQETQYF.

The chain couples TRBV12-3 or TRBV12-4 to TRBJ2-2, with D maybe TRBD2 (5 bases). The V and J ends lost 6 bases and 5 bases respectively, with 7 bases between them. This CDR3 is 12 amino acids long. CDR3 amino acids: CASRRTTGELFF. The DNA for the CDR3 is TGTGCCAGCAGGAGGACTACCGGGGAGCTGTTTTTT.

The chain joins TRBV30 to TRBJ1-5; 9 bases align to TRBD1. Losses at the gene ends were 2 bases for V and 5 bases for J; bases not matched to a gene: 4. Germline loops: CDR1 GTSNPN, CDR2 SVGIG (reference sequence). The CDR3 is 14 residues long. The CDR3 protein is CAWSSGTGYQPQHF. The DNA of the CDR3 is TGTGCCTGGAGTTCCGGGACAGGGTATCAGCCCCAGCATTTT. The variable domain in full, with the rest retrieved from reference TRBV30 and TRBJ1-5, is SQTIHQWPATLVQPVGSPLSLECTVEGTSNPNLYWYRQAAGRGLQLLFYSVGIGQISSEVPQNLSASRPQDRQFILSSKKLLLSDSGFYLCAWSSGTGYQPQHFGDGTRLSIL.

V and J are TRBV28 and TRBJ1-2, with no clear D. The CDR3 has 15 amino acids. V was clipped by 8 bases and J by 1 base, with 17 bases between them. Germline V CDR1 and CDR2: MDHEN, SYDVKM. CDR3 region: CASVEQQLYNYGYTF. The DNA for the CDR3 is TGTGCCAGCGTGGAACAGCAACTTTATAACTATGGCTACACCTTC.

This clone was counted once. V and J are TRBV11-3 and TRBJ2-3, with a weak D call TRBD1 (6 bases). The CDR3 loop spans 16 amino acids. Germline V CDR1 and CDR2: SGHNT, YENEEA. V lost 4 bases to trimming and J lost 4 bases, with 18 bases between them. The CDR3 here is CASSYGQGSGADTQYF. As DNA, the CDR3 is TGTGCCAGCAGCTACGGCCAGGGGAGTGGGGCAGATACGCAGTATTTT.

V is TRBV3-1 (or the pseudogene TRBV3-2) and J is TRBJ1-6; no reliable D call. With 5 bases removed from V and 0 bases from J, the gap between germline ends came to 11 bases. Looked up from germline, CDR1 is LGHDT and CDR2 is YNNKEL (reference sequence). CDR3 length: 16 amino acids. CDR3 nucleotide sequence: TGTGCCAGCAGCTACCACCGGAGCTCCTATAATTCACCCCTCCACTTT. Translating gives CASSYHRSSYNSPLHF.

This rearrangement joins TRBV7-9 to TRBJ2-5; D is perhaps TRBD1 (6 bases). The ends were cut back, 5 bases at V and 4 bases at J, with 17 bases in the middle. Per the germline V gene, CDR1 is SEHNR and CDR2 is FQNEAQ (reference sequence). This CDR3 comprises 15 residues. Here the CDR3 reads CASSPRQGWVETQYF. The CDR3 DNA follows: TGTGCCAGCAGCCCCCGCCAGGGGTGGGTAGAGACCCAGTACTTC.